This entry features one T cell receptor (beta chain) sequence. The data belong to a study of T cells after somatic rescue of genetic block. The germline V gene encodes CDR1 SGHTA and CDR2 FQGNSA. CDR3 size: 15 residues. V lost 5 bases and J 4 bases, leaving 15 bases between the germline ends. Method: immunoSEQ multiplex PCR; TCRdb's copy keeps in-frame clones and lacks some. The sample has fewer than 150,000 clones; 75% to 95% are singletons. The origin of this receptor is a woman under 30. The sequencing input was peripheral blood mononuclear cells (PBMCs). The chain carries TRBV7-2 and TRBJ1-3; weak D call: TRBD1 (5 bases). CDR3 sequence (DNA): TGTGCCAGCAGCAAAACAGGATCGGGCGGAAACACCATATATTTT. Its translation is CASSKTGSGGNTIYF.